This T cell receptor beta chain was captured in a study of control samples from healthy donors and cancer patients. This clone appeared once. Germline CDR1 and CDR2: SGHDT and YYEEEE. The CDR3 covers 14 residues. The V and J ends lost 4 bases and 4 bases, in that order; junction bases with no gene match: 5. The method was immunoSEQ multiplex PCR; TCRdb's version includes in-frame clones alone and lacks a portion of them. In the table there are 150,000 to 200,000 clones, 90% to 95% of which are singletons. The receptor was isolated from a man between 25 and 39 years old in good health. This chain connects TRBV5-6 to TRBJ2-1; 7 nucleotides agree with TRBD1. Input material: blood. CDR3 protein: CASSLWDRYNEQFF. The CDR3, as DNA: TGTGCCAGCAGCCTGTGGGACAGATACAATGAGCAGTTCTTC.